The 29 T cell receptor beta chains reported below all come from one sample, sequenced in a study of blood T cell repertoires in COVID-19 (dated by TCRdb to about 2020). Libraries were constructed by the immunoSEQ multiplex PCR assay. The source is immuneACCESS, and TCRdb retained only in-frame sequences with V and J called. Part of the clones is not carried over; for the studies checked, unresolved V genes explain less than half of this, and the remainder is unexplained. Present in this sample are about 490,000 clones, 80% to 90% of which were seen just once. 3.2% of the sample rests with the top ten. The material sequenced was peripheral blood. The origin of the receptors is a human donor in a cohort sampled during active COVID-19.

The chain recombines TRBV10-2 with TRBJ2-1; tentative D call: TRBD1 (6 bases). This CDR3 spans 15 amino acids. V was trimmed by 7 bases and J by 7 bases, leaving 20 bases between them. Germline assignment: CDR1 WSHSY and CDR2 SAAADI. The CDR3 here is CASTPTRTGSNEQFF. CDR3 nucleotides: TGCGCCAGCACCCCCACCCGCACAGGGTCAAATGAGCAGTTCTTC.

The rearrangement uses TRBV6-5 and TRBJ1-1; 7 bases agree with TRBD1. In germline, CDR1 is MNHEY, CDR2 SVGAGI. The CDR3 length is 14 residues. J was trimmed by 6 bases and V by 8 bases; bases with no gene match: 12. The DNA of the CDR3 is TGTGCCAGCCCGGTCGAGGGGGCTTTGTCTGAAGCTTTCTTT. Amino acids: CASPVEGALSEAFF.

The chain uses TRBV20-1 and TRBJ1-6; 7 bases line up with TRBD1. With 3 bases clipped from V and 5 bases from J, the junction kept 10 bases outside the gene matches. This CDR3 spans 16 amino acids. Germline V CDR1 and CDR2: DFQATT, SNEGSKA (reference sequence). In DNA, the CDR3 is TGCAGTGCTAGTCGCTCGGGGGACAGCCATAATTCACCCCTCCACTTT. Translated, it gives CSASRSGDSHNSPLHF.

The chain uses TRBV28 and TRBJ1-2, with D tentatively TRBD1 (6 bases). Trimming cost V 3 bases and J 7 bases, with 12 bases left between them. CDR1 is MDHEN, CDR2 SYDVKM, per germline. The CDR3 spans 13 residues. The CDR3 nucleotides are TGTGCCAGCAGTTTTTTGGGGGCAAGTGGCTACACCTTC. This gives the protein CASSFLGASGYTF.

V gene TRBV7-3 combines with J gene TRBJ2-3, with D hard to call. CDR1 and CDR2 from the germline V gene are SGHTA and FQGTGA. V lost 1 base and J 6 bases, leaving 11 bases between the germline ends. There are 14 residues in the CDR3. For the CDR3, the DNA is TGTGCCAGCAGCTTAAACCCCCGGAGTGATACGCAGTATTTT. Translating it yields CASSLNPRSDTQYF.

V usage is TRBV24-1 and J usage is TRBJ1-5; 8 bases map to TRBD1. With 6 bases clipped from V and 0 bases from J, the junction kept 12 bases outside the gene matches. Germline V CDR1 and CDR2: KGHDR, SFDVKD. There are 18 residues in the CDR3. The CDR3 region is CATSLGQGQPYSNQPQHF. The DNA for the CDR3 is TGTGCCACCAGTCTCGGACAGGGACAGCCTTATAGCAATCAGCCCCAGCATTTT.

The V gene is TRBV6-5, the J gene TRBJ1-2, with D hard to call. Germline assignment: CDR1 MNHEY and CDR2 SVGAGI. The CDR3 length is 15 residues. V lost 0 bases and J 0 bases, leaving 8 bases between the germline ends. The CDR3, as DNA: TGTGCCAGCAGTTACTCGCAAAGAGCTAACTATGGCTACACCTTC. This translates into CASSYSQRANYGYTF.

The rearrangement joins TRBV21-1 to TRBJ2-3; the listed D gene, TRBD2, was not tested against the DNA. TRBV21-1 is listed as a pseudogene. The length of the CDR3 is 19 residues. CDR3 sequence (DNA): TGTGCCAGCAGCCCTATGACGGGGCTAGCGGGAGGATATAGAGATACGCAGTATTTT. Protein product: CASSPMTGLAGGYRDTQYF.

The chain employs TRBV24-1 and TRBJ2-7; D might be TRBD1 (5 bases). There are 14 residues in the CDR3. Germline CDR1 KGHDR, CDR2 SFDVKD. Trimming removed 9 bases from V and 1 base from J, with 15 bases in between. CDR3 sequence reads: CATPGAAESYEQYF. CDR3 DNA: TGTGCCACCCCTGGGGCGGCAGAGTCCTACGAGCAGTACTTC.

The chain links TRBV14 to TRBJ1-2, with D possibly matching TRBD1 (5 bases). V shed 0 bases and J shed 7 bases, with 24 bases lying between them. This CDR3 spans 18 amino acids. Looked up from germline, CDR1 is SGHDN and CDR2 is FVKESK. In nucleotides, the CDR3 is TGTGCCAGCAGCCAAGAGGGTTCCCCCCAGGGATTCACCCCTGGCTACACCTTC. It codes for CASSQEGSPQGFTPGYTF.

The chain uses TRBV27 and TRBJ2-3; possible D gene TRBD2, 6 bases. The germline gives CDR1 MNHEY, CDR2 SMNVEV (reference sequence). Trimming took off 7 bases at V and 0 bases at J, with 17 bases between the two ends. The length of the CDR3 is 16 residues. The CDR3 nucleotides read TGTGCCAGCACCATAACCCCCGGGAGTAGCACAGATACGCAGTATTTT. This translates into CASTITPGSSTDTQYF.

The CDR3 spells CAISAPEEKLFF. CDR3 DNA sequence: TGTGCCATCAGTGCCCCGGAGGAAAAACTGTTTTTT. This sequence joins TRBV10-3 and TRBJ1-4; D not certain. Germline lookup yields CDR1 ENHRY and CDR2 SYGVKD. V lost 4 bases, J lost 8 bases, and 8 bases lay in between. This CDR3 has 12 residues.

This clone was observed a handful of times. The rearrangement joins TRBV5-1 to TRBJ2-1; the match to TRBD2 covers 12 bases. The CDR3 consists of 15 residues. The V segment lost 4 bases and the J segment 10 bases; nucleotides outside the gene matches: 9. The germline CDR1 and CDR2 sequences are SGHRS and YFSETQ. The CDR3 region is CASSRLAGEGWEQFF. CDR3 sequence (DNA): TGCGCCAGCAGCCGACTAGCGGGAGAGGGGTGGGAGCAGTTCTTC.

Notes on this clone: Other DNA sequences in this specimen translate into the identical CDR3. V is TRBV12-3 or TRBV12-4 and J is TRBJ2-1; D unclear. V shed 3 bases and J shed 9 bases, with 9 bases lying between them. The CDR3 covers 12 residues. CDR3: CASSLAGGEQFF. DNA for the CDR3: TGTGCCAGCAGTTTGGCTGGTGGTGAGCAGTTCTTC.

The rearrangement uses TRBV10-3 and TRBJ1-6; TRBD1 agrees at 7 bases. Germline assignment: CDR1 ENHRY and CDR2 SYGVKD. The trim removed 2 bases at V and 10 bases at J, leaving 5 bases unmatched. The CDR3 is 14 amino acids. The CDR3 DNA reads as TGTGCCATCAGTGAGGACAGGGAGAGGTCACCCCTCCACTTT. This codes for CAISEDRERSPLHF.

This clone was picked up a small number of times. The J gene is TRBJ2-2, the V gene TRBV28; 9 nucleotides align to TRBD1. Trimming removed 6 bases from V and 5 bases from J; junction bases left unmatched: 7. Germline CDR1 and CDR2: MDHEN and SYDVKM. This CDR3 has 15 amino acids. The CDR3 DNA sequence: TGTGCCAGCAGACTCCGGGACAGGGTAACCGGGGAGCTGTTTTTT. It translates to CASRLRDRVTGELFF.

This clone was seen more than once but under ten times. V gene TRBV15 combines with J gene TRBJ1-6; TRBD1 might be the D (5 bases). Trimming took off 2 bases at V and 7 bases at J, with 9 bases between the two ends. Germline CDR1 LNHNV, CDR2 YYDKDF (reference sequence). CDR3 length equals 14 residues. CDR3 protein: CATSRNRRNSPLHF. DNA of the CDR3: TGTGCCACCAGCAGAAACAGGCGGAATTCACCCCTCCACTTT. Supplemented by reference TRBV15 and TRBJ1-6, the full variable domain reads DAMVIQNPRYQVTQFGKPVTLSCSQTLNHNVMYWYQQKSSQAPKLLFHYYDKDFNNEADTPDNFQSRRPNTSFCFLDIRSPGLGDTAMYLCATSRNRRNSPLHFGNGTRLTVT.

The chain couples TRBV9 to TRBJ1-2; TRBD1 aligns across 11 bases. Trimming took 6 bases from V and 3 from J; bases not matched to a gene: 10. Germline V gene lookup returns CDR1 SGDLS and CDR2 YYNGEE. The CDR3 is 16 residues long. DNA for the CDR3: TGTGCCAGCACCCGGACAGGGGGCGCAGTTGACTATGGCTACACCTTC. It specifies CASTRTGGAVDYGYTF. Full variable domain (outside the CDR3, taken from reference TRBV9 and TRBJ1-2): DSGVTQTPKHLITATGQRVTLRCSPRSGDLSVYWYQQSLDQGLQFLIQYYNGEERAKGNILERFSAQQFPDLHSELNLSSLELGDSALYFCASTRTGGAVDYGYTFGSGTRLTVV.

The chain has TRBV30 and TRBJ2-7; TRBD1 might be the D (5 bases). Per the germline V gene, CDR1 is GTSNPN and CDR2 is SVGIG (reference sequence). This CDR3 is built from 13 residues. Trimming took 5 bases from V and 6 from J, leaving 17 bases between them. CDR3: CAWGDSAYGEQYF. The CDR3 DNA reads TGTGCCTGGGGTGACAGCGCCTACGGCGAGCAGTACTTC. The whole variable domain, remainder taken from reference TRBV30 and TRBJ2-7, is SQTIHQWPATLVQPVGSPLSLECTVEGTSNPNLYWYRQAAGRGLQLLFYSVGIGQISSEVPQNLSASRPQDRQFILSSKKLLLSDSGFYLCAWGDSAYGEQYFGPGTRLTVT.

CDR3 in DNA: TGCGCCAGCAGCCAAGATGCGGTTAGGTGGGATCCCGGGGACGAGCAGTACTTC. Its protein is CASSQDAVRWDPGDEQYF. The rearrangement uses TRBV4-3 and TRBJ2-7; weak D call: TRBD2 (5 bases). V dropped 0 bases and J dropped 5 bases, with 23 bases sitting between them. Germline CDR1 is LGHNA and CDR2 is YSLEER. This CDR3 has 18 residues.

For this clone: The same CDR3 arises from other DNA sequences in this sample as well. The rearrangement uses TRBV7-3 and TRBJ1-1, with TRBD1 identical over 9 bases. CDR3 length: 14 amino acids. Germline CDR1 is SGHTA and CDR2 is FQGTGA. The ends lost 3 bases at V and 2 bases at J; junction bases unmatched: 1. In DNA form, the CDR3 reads TGTGCCAGCAGCTTGACAGGGGGAAACACTGAAGCTTTCTTT. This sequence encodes CASSLTGGNTEAFF. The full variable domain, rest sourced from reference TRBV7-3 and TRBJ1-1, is GAGVSQTPSNKVTEKGKYVELRCDPISGHTALYWYRQSLGQGPEFLIYFQGTGAADDSGLPNDRFFAVRPEGSVSTLKIQRTERGDSAVYLCASSLTGGNTEAFFGQGTRLTVV.

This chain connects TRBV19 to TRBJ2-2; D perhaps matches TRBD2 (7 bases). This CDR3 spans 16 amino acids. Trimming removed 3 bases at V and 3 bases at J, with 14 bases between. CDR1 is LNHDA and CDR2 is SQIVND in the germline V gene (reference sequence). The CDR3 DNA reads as TGTGCCAGTAGTATTACGGGGGGCCAATACACCGGGGAGCTGTTTTTT. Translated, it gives CASSITGGQYTGELFF.

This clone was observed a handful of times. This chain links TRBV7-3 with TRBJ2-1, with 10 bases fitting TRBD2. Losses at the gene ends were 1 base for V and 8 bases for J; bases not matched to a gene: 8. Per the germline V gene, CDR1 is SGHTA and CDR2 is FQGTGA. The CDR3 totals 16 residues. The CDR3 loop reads CASSLNPSGSQDEQFF. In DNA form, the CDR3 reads TGTGCCAGCAGCTTAAACCCTAGCGGGAGTCAGGATGAGCAGTTCTTC.

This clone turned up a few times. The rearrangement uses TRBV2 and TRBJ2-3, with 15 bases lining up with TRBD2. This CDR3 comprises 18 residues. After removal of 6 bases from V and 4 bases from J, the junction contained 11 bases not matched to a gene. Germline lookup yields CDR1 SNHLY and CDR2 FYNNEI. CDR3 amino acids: CASRGPGLAGGMADTQYF. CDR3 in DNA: TGTGCCAGCAGGGGGCCGGGACTAGCGGGAGGAATGGCAGATACGCAGTATTTT.

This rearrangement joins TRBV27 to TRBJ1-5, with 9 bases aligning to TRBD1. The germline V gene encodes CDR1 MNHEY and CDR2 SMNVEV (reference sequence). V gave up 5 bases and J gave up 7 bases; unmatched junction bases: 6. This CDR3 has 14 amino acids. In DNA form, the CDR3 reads TGTGCCAGCAGTCCGGGGACAGGGCACCAGCCCCAGCATTTT. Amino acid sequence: CASSPGTGHQPQHF.

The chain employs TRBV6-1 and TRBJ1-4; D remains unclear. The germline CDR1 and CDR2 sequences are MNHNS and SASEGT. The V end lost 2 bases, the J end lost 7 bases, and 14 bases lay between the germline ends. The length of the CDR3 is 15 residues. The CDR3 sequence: CASSENTGGFEKLFF. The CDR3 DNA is TGTGCCAGCAGTGAAAATACGGGTGGTTTTGAAAAACTGTTTTTT.

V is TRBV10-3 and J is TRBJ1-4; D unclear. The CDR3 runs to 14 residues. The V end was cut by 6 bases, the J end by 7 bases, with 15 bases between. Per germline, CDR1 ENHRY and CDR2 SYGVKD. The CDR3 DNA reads TGTGCCATCAGCCTCACAGATGAGAGTGAAAAACTGTTTTTT. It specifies CAISLTDESEKLFF.

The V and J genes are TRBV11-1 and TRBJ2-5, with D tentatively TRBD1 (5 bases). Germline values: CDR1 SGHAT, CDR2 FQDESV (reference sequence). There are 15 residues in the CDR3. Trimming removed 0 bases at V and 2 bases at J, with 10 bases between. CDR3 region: CASSLAGEPQETQYF. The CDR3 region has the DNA TGTGCCAGCAGCTTAGCAGGGGAACCGCAAGAGACCCAGTACTTC.

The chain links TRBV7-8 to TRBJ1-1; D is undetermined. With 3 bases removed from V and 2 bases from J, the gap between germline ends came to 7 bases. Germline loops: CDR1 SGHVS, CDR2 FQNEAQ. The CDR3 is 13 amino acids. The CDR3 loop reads CASSLQKNTEAFF. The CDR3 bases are TGTGCCAGCAGCTTGCAGAAAAACACTGAAGCTTTCTTT.